The text below deals with one T cell receptor (beta chain). Its antigen is as yet unknown. This specimen belongs to a study of memory CD4+ T cells and cytomegalovirus serostatus. Study in general: Healthy Belgian adult donors included about nine CMV-positive and 24 CMV-negative people. The study's findings and limits: Repertoires predicted CMV serostatus with median bootstrapped AUC of 0.95.

Single viable CD3+CD4+CD8-CD45RO+ cells were sorted as the memory CD4+ T cells. Serum IgG to CMV pp150, pp28, p38 and p52 defined serostatus. V lost 5 bases, J lost 10 bases, and 2 bases stayed unmatched. The germline V gene encodes CDR1 SGDLS and CDR2 YYNGEE. This CDR3 is built from 12 residues. Method: immunoSEQ multiplex PCR; TCRdb's copy keeps in-frame clones and lacks some. The sample has about 43,000 clones, under 80% seen once. Sequencing was performed on memory CD4+ T cells from blood. This clonotype originated in an adult in good health and CMV-seronegative. This chain joins TRBV9 and TRBJ2-1; TRBD2 matches at 11 bases. The CDR3 is CASRASGGEQFF. The CDR3 nucleotides are TGTGCCAGCAGAGCTAGCGGGGGGGAGCAGTTCTTC.